Listed below are T cell receptor beta chains from one sample, sequenced in a study of T cell responses to AZD1222 COVID-19 vaccine. Using immunoSEQ multiplex PCR, the repertoire was profiled, and TCRdb retains in-frame clones only, with some absent. The sample yields around 94,000 clones, around nine tenths seen once. This sample comprised peripheral blood, obtained on day 0 of AZD1222 vaccination. Every receptor here comes from an adult in good health. Each CDR3 is given with its conserved first and last residue. The D gene is left open where the match is weak. Size is omitted from some rows. Given values are once, few, many or a class for expanded clones.

j_gene: TRBJ2-1; d_gene: TRBD2; abundance: -; v_gene: TRBV6-5; CDR3nt: TGTGCCAGCAGCCCGGGACTAGCGGTATCGAGCGAGCAGTTCTTC; CDR3aa: CASSPGLAVSSEQFF
j_gene: TRBJ1-4; d_gene: -; abundance: -; v_gene: TRBV6-6; CDR3nt: TGTGCCAGCAGTCCTCGAGGGGCTAATGAAAAACTGTTTTTT; CDR3aa: CASSPRGANEKLFF
j_gene: TRBJ2-5; d_gene: TRBD1; abundance: -; v_gene: TRBV11-1; CDR3nt: TGTGCCAGCAGAGGGTCCCGGGACAGGAGGGAGGAGACCCAGTACTTC; CDR3aa: CASRGSRDRREETQYF
j_gene: TRBJ2-5; d_gene: -; abundance: -; v_gene: TRBV5-1; CDR3nt: TGCGCCAGCAGCTTGGGGGGAGGACAAGAGACCCAGTACTTC; CDR3aa: CASSLGGGQETQYF
j_gene: TRBJ2-7; d_gene: TRBD1; abundance: -; v_gene: TRBV5-4; CDR3nt: TGTGCCAGCAGCCCGTACCCGCCGGGACAGGGTGTGCCCTACGAGCAGTACTTC; CDR3aa: CASSPYPPGQGVPYEQYF
j_gene: TRBJ2-4; d_gene: TRBD1; abundance: -; v_gene: TRBV5-6; CDR3nt: TGTGCCAGCAGCTTGCTCGGACAGGGGGCTACAAACATTCAGTACTTC; CDR3aa: CASSLLGQGATNIQYF
j_gene: TRBJ2-2; d_gene: -; abundance: -; v_gene: TRBV12-3/TRBV12-4; CDR3nt: TGTGCCAGCAGTACTCCCGGGGAGCTGTTTTTT; CDR3aa: CASSTPGELFF
j_gene: TRBJ1-4; d_gene: TRBD1; abundance: -; v_gene: TRBV5-1; CDR3nt: TGCGCCAGCAGCTTGGACAGGGGGCGGTCTAATGAAAAACTGTTTTTT; CDR3aa: CASSLDRGRSNEKLFF
j_gene: TRBJ2-7; d_gene: TRBD1; abundance: -; v_gene: TRBV3-1/TRBV3-2; CDR3nt: TGTGCCAGCAGCCACATTACCGGGACAGGGGGCTACGAGCAGTACTTC; CDR3aa: CASSHITGTGGYEQYF
j_gene: TRBJ1-3; d_gene: -; abundance: -; v_gene: TRBV28; CDR3nt: TGTGCCAGCAGTTTATCGGTAGCCTCTGGAAACACCATATATTTT; CDR3aa: CASSLSVASGNTIYF
j_gene: TRBJ2-1; d_gene: TRBD1; abundance: -; v_gene: TRBV2; CDR3nt: TGTGCCAGCAGTTTCATGGGACAGGGTCCCAATGAGCAGTTCTTC; CDR3aa: CASSFMGQGPNEQFF
j_gene: TRBJ2-7; d_gene: TRBD1; abundance: -; v_gene: TRBV23-1; CDR3nt: TGCGCCAGCAGTCAATCGCTCCGGGACAGATCCTACGAGCAGTACTTC; CDR3aa: CASSQSLRDRSYEQYF
j_gene: TRBJ1-1; d_gene: TRBD1; abundance: -; v_gene: TRBV19; CDR3nt: TGTGCCACCACCTCCGGGACAGGGGGCACGTACACTGAAGCTTTCTTT; CDR3aa: CATTSGTGGTYTEAFF
j_gene: TRBJ1-4; d_gene: -; abundance: -; v_gene: TRBV11-2; CDR3nt: TGTGCCAGCAGCTCGACAGCTAATGAAAAACTGTTTTTT; CDR3aa: CASSSTANEKLFF
j_gene: TRBJ2-2; d_gene: -; abundance: -; v_gene: TRBV12-3/TRBV12-4; CDR3nt: TGTGCCAGCAGTTTGGTACCCGGGGAGCTGTTTTTT; CDR3aa: CASSLVPGELFF
j_gene: TRBJ1-3; d_gene: -; abundance: few; v_gene: TRBV19; CDR3nt: TGTGCCAGTAGTCCCGTAATTGGAAACACCATATATTTT; CDR3aa: CASSPVIGNTIYF
j_gene: TRBJ1-6; d_gene: -; abundance: -; v_gene: TRBV7-2; CDR3nt: TGTGCCAGCAGCTTGTATTCGGGACCCCTCCACTTT; CDR3aa: CASSLYSGPLHF
j_gene: TRBJ1-4; d_gene: TRBD1; abundance: -; v_gene: TRBV3-1/TRBV3-2; CDR3nt: TGTGCCAGCACACAGGGGGTCCAGCTGTTTTTT; CDR3aa: CASTQGVQLFF
j_gene: TRBJ2-2; d_gene: -; abundance: -; v_gene: TRBV7-3; CDR3nt: TGTGCCAGCAGCCTAAACAGGGCAACAAGCACCGGGGAGCTGTTTTTT; CDR3aa: CASSLNRATSTGELFF
j_gene: TRBJ2-1; d_gene: TRBD2; abundance: -; v_gene: TRBV11-2; CDR3nt: TGTGCCAGCAGCGTAGGACTCCTAGCGGGGGGGCGGAATGAGCAGTTCTTC; CDR3aa: CASSVGLLAGGRNEQFF
j_gene: TRBJ2-5; d_gene: -; abundance: -; v_gene: TRBV3-1/TRBV3-2; CDR3nt: TGTGCCAGCAGCCAAGAAGAGACCCAGTACTTC; CDR3aa: CASSQEETQYF
j_gene: TRBJ2-7; d_gene: TRBD1; abundance: once; v_gene: TRBV3-1/TRBV3-2; CDR3nt: TGTGCCAGCAGCCAAGCGGGCAGGGGGTACGAGCAGTACTTC; CDR3aa: CASSQAGRGYEQYF
j_gene: TRBJ2-4; d_gene: TRBD1; abundance: -; v_gene: TRBV4-1; CDR3nt: TGCGCCAGCAGCCTTCGACAGGGGGAAAACATTCAGTACTTC; CDR3aa: CASSLRQGENIQYF
j_gene: TRBJ2-2; d_gene: -; abundance: -; v_gene: TRBV3-1/TRBV3-2; CDR3nt: TGTGCCAGCAGCCAAGTCCGGGAGCTGTTTTTT; CDR3aa: CASSQVRELFF
j_gene: TRBJ2-1; d_gene: -; abundance: -; v_gene: TRBV7-9; CDR3nt: TGTGCCAGCAGCGCTCCAGGGATCTCCTACAATGAGCAGTTCTTC; CDR3aa: CASSAPGISYNEQFF
j_gene: TRBJ1-2; d_gene: -; abundance: -; v_gene: TRBV5-1; CDR3nt: TGCGCCAGCAGCCCCAGCCGGGATGGCTACACCTTC; CDR3aa: CASSPSRDGYTF
j_gene: TRBJ2-7; d_gene: -; abundance: -; v_gene: TRBV9; CDR3nt: TGTGCCAGCAGCTCTGGCGGGACACTGTACGAGCAGTACTTC; CDR3aa: CASSSGGTLYEQYF
j_gene: TRBJ1-1; d_gene: -; abundance: -; v_gene: TRBV7-9; CDR3nt: TGTGCCAGCAGCGCAGTAGGTAGTGAAGCTTTCTTT; CDR3aa: CASSAVGSEAFF
j_gene: TRBJ2-7; d_gene: -; abundance: -; v_gene: TRBV15; CDR3nt: TGTGCCACCAGCAGAGATCAGCCAGGGAGTTACGAGCAGTACTTC; CDR3aa: CATSRDQPGSYEQYF
j_gene: TRBJ2-3; d_gene: TRBD2; abundance: -; v_gene: TRBV13; CDR3nt: TGTGCCAGCACCAAATCCAGCGGGGGGGCGGGAGCAGATACGCAGTATTTT; CDR3aa: CASTKSSGGAGADTQYF
j_gene: TRBJ2-3; d_gene: TRBD1; abundance: -; v_gene: TRBV19; CDR3nt: TGTGCCAGTAGTTCATTCTCCGGGACAGGGGAGCCAGATACGCAGTATTTT; CDR3aa: CASSSFSGTGEPDTQYF
j_gene: TRBJ1-2; d_gene: -; abundance: -; v_gene: TRBV6-2/TRBV6-3; CDR3nt: TGTGCCAGCAGTAGGGGCATGAACTATGGCTACACCTTC; CDR3aa: CASSRGMNYGYTF
j_gene: TRBJ1-1; d_gene: TRBD1; abundance: -; v_gene: TRBV6-5; CDR3nt: TGTGCCAGCATTAGGGGACAGGGAGTTGAAGCTTTCTTT; CDR3aa: CASIRGQGVEAFF
j_gene: TRBJ1-5; d_gene: -; abundance: -; v_gene: TRBV6-5; CDR3nt: TGTGCCAGCAGTTACTCGGGGGGAGGTCAGCCCCAGCATTTT; CDR3aa: CASSYSGGGQPQHF
j_gene: TRBJ2-5; d_gene: TRBD1; abundance: once; v_gene: TRBV7-7; CDR3nt: TGTGCTAGCAGCTTAGCGCTAAGGGGACAGGTCGCGCAGACCCAGTACTTC; CDR3aa: CASSLALRGQVAQTQYF
j_gene: TRBJ2-3; d_gene: TRBD2; abundance: -; v_gene: TRBV2; CDR3nt: TGTGCCAGCAGAAGGACTAGCGGGGGGATAGGCACAGATACGCAGTATTTT; CDR3aa: CASRRTSGGIGTDTQYF
j_gene: TRBJ2-7; d_gene: -; abundance: few; v_gene: TRBV7-9; CDR3nt: TGTGCCAGCAGCTCCATCTCCTACGAGCAGTACTTC; CDR3aa: CASSSISYEQYF
j_gene: TRBJ2-2; d_gene: -; abundance: -; v_gene: TRBV3-1/TRBV3-2; CDR3nt: TGTGCCAGCAGCCAAGGAGGTCGGGAGCTGTTTTTT; CDR3aa: CASSQGGRELFF
j_gene: TRBJ2-3; d_gene: -; abundance: -; v_gene: TRBV9; CDR3nt: TGTGCCAGCAGCGTATTAGCGGGCACAGATACGCAGTATTTT; CDR3aa: CASSVLAGTDTQYF
j_gene: TRBJ2-3; d_gene: -; abundance: -; v_gene: TRBV6-1; CDR3nt: TGTGCCAGCAGTGAGCTCTCCACAGATACGCAGTATTTT; CDR3aa: CASSELSTDTQYF
j_gene: TRBJ1-5; d_gene: -; abundance: once; v_gene: TRBV5-1; CDR3nt: TGCGCCAGCAGCTTGGGGACAGTCAATCAGCCCCAGCATTTT; CDR3aa: CASSLGTVNQPQHF